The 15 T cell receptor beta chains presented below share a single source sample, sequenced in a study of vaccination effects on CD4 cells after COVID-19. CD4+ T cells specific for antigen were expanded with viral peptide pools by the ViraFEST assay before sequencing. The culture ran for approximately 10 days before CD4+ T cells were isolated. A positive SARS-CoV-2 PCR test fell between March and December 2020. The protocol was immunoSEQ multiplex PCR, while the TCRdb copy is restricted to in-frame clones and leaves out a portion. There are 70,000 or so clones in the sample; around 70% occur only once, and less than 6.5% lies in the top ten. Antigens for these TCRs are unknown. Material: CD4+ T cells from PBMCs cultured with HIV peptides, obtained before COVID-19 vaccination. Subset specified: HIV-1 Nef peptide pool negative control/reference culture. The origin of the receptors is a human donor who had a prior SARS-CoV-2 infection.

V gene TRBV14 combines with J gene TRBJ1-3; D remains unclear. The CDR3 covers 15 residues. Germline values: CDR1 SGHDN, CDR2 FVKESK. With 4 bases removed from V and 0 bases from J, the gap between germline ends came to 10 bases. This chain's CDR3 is CASSRPGISGNTIYF. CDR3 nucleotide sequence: TGTGCCAGCAGCCGTCCGGGGATCTCTGGAAACACCATATATTTT.

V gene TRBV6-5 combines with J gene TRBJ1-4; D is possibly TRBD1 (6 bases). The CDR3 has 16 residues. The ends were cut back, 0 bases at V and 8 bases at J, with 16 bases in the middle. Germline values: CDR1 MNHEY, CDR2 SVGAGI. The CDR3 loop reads CASSYSIGGGQEKLFF. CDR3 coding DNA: TGTGCCAGCAGTTACTCGATCGGTGGGGGGCAAGAAAAACTGTTTTTT.

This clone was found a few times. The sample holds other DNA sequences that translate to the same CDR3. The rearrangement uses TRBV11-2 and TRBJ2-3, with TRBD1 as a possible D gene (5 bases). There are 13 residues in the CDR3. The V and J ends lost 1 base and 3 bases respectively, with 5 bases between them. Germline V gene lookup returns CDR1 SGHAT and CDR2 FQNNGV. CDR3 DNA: TGTGCCAGCAGCTTAGCAGGGACAGATACGCAGTATTTT. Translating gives CASSLAGTDTQYF.

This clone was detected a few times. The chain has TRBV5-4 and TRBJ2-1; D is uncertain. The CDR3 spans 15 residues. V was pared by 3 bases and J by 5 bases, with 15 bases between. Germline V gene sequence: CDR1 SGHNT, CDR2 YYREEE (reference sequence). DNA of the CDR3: TGTGCCAGCAGCTCCCTAAGACTGGAAGACAATGAGCAGTTCTTC. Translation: CASSSLRLEDNEQFF.

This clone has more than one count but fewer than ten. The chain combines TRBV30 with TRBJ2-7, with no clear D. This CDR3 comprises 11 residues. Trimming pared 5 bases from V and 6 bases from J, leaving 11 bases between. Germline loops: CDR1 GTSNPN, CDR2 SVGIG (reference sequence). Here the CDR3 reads CAWGRLGEQYF. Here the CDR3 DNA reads TGTGCCTGGGGTAGGCTTGGCGAGCAGTACTTC.

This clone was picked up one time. The CDR3 nucleotides are TGTGCCAGCAGAGGATTGACAGGGGGCACTGAAGCTTTCTTT. It translates to CASRGLTGGTEAFF. The chain is built from TRBV6-5 and TRBJ1-1, with TRBD1 identical over 9 bases. V shed 6 bases and J 4 bases; nucleotides not matched to a gene: 6. The length of the CDR3 is 14 residues. Germline-derived CDR1 and CDR2 are MNHEY and SVGAGI.

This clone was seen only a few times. CDR3 residues: CASRKRRFGTRGDTQYF. The DNA of the CDR3 is TGCGCCAGCAGAAAAAGGAGGTTCGGGACCCGGGGAGATACGCAGTATTTT. The V gene is TRBV10-1, the J gene TRBJ2-3; the D gene could be TRBD1 or TRBD2 (5 bases each). Trimming removed 6 bases at V and 5 bases at J, with 24 bases between. This CDR3 contains 17 residues. Germline values: CDR1 WNHNN, CDR2 SYGVQD (reference sequence).

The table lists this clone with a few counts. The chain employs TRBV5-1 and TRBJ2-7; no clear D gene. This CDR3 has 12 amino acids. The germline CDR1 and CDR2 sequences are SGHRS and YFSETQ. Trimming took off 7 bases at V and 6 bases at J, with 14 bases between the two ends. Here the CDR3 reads CASSAPPFEQYF. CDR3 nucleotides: TGCGCCAGCTCGGCCCCTCCCTTCGAGCAGTACTTC.

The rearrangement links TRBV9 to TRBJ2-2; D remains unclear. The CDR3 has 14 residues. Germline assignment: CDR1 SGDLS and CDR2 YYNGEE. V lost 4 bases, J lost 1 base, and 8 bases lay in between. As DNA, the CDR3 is TGTGCCAGCAGCACATTCCGGAACACCGGGGAGCTGTTTTTT. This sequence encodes CASSTFRNTGELFF.

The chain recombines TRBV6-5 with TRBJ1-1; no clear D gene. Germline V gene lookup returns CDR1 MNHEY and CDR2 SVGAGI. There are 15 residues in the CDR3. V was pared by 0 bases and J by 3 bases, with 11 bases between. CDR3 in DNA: TGTGCCAGCAGTTACTCGAGGACCGTTGACACTGAAGCTTTCTTT. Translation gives CASSYSRTVDTEAFF.

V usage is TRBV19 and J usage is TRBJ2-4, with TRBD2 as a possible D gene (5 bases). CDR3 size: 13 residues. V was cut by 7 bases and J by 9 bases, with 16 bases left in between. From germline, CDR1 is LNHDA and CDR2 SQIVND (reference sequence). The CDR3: CASNTGNEGIQYF. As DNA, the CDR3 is TGTGCCAGTAATACCGGGAACGAGGGCATTCAGTACTTC.

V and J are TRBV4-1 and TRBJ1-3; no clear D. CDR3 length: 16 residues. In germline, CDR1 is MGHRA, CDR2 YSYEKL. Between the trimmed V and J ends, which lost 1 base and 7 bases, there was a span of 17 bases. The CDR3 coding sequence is TGCGCCAGCAGCCAAGCCAAAGTCAGAGGGTTGAACACCATATATTTT. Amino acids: CASSQAKVRGLNTIYF.

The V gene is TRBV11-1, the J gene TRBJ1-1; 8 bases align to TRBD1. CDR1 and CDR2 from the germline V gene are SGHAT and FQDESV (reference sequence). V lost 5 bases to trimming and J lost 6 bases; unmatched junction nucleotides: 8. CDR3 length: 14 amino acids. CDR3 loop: CASSIQQGGAEAFF. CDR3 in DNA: TGTGCCAGCAGCATACAACAGGGGGGGGCTGAAGCTTTCTTT.

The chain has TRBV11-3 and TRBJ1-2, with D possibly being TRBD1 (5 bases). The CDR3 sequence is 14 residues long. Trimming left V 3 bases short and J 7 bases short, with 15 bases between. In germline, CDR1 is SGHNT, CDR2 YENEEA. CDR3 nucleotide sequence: TGTGCCAGCAGCTTCGGTGGGGGGGTTGGTGGCTACACCTTC. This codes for CASSFGGGVGGYTF.

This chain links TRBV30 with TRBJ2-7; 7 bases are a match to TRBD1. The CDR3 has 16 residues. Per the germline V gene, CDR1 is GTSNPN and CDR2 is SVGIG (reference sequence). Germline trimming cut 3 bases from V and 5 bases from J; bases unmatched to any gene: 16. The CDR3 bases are TGTGCCTGGAGCCCCACCGGGCTGGACAGGCCCCACGAGCAGTACTTC. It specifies CAWSPTGLDRPHEQYF.